This TCR beta chain is from a study of OX40 agonist ivuxolimab in advanced cancers. Clones were read by immunoSEQ multiplex PCR, and TCRdb kept only the in-frame ones, dropping some. This table holds some 70,000 clones, around four fifths found once. The sample here was CD4+ or CD8+ T cells sorted from blood, taken in a trial of the OX40 agonist ivuxolimab. The clonotype was recovered from an adult with an advanced solid tumor such as melanoma, head and neck, liver or kidney cancer.

The CDR3 sequence: CAISESIQETQYF. The CDR3 DNA sequence: TGTGCCATCAGTGAGTCGATTCAAGAGACCCAGTACTTC. V gene TRBV10-3 combines with J gene TRBJ2-5; D not certain. Between the trimmed V and J ends, which lost 0 bases and 2 bases, there was a span of 4 bases. Per the germline V gene, CDR1 is ENHRY and CDR2 is SYGVKD. This CDR3 is built from 13 residues.